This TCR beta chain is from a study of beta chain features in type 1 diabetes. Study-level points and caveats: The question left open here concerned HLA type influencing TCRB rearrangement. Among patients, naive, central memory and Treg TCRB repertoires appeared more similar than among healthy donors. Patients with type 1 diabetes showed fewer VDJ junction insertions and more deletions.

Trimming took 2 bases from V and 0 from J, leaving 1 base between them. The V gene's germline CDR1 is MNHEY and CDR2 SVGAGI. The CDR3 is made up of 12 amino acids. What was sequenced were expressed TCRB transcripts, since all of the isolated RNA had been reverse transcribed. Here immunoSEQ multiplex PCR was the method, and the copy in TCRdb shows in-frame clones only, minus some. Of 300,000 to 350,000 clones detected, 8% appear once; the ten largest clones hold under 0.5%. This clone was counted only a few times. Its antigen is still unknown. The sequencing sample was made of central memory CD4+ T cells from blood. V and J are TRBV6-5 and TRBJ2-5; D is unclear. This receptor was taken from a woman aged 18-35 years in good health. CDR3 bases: TGTGCCAGCAGTTACAACCAAGAGACCCAGTACTTC. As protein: CASSYNQETQYF.